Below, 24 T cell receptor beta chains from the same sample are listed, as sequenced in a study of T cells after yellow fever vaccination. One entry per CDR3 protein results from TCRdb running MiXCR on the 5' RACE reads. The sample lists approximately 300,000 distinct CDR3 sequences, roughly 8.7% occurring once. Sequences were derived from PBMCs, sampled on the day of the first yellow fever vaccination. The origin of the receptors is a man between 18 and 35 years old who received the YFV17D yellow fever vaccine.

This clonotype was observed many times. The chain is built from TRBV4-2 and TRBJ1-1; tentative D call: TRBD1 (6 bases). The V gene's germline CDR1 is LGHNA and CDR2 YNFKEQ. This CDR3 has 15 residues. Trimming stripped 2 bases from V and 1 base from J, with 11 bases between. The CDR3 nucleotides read TGTGCCAGCAGCCAACTGGGACAACCGAACACTGAAGCTTTCTTT. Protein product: CASSQLGQPNTEAFF.

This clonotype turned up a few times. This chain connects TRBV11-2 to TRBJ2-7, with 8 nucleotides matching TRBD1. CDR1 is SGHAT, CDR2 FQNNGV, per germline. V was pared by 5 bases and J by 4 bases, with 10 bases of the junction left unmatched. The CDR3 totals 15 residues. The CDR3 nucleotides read TGTGCCAGCAGCGCTGGACCGGGACAGGTATACGAGCAGTACTTC. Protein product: CASSAGPGQVYEQYF.

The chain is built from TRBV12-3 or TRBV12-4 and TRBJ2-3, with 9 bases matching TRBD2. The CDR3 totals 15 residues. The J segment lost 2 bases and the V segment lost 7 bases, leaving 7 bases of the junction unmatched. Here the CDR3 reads CASTKAGGPTDTQYF. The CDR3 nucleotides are TGTGCCAGCACAAAAGCGGGGGGCCCCACAGATACGCAGTATTTT.

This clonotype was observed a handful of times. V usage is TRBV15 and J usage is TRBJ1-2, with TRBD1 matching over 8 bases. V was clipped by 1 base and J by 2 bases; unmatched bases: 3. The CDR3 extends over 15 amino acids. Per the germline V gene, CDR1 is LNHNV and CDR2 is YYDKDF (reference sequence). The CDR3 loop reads CATSRARDRNYGYTF. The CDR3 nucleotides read TGTGCCACCAGCAGAGCACGGGACAGGAACTATGGCTACACCTTC.

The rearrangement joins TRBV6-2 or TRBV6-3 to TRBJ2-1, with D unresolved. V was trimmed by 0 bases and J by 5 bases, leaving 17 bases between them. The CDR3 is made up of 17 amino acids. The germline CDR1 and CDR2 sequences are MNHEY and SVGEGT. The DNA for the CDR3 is TGTGCCAGCAGTTACTCGAGAAGACGCCTCCTAGACAATGAGCAGTTCTTC. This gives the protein CASSYSRRRLLDNEQFF.

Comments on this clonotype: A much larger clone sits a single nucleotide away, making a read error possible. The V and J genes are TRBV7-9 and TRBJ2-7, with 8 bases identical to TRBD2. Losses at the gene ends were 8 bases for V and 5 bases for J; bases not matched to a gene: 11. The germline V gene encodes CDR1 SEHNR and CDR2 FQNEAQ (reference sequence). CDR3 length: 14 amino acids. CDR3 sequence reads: CASGPAGGSHEQYF. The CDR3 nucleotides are TGTGCCAGCGGTCCGGCGGGGGGCTCACACGAGCAGTACTTC.

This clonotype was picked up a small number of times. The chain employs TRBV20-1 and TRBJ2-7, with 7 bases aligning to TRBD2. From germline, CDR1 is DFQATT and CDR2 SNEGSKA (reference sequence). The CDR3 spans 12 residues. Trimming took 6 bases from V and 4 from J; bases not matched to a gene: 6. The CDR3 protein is CSAIGGGYEQYV. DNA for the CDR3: TGCAGTGCCATTGGCGGGGGTTACGAGCAGTACGTC.

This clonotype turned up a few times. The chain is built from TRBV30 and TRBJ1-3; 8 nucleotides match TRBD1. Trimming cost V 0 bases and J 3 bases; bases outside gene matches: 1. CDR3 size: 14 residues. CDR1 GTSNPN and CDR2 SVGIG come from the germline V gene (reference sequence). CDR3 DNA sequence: TGTGCCTGGAGTGTAGGACAGGGTGGAAACACCATATATTTT. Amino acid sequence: CAWSVGQGGNTIYF.

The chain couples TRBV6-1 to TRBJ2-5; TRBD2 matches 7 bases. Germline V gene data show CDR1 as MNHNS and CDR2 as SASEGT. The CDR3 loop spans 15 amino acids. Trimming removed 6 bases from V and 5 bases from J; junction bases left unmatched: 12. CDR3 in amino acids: CASSDRAGVVETQYF. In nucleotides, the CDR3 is TGTGCCAGCAGCGATAGGGCGGGGGTCGTGGAGACCCAGTACTTC.

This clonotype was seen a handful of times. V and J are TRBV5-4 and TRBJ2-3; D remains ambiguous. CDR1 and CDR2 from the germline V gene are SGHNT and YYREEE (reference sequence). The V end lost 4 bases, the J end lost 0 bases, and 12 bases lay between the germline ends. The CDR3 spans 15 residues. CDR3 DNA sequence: TGTGCCAGCAGCCTCACCCAGACTAGCACAGATACGCAGTATTTT. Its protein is CASSLTQTSTDTQYF.

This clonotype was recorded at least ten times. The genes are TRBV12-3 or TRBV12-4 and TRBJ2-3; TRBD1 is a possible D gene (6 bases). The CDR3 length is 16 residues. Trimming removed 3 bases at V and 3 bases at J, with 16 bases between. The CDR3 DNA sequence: TGTGCCAGCAGTTTTGATCGGGCAGGGGCAACAGATACGCAGTATTTT. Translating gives CASSFDRAGATDTQYF.

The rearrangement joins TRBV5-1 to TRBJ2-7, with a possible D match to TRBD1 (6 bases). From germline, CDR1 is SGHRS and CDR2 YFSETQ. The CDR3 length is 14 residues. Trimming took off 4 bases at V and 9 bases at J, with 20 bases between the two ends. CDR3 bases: TGCGCCAGCAGCCCCGGGGACATACGAGGCGGGCAGTACGTC. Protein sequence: CASSPGDIRGGQYV.

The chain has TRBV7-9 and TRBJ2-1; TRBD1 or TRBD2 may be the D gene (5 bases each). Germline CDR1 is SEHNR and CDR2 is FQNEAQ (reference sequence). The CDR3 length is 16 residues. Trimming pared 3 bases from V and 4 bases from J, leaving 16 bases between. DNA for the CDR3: TGTGCCAGCAGCTTGGATCCGGGACGCTTGTACAATGAGCAGTTCTTC. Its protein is CASSLDPGRLYNEQFF.

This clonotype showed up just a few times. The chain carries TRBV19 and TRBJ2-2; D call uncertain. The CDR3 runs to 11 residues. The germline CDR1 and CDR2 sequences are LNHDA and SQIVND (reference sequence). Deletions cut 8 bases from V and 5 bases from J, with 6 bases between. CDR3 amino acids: CASELTGELFF. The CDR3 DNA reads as TGTGCCAGTGAATTGACCGGGGAGCTGTTTTTT. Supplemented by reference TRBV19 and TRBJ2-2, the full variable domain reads DGGITQSPKYLFRKEGQNVTLSCEQNLNHDAMYWYRQDPGQGLRLIYYSQIVNDFQKGDIAEGYSVSREKKESFPLTVTSAQKNPTAFYLCASELTGELFFGEGSRLTVL.

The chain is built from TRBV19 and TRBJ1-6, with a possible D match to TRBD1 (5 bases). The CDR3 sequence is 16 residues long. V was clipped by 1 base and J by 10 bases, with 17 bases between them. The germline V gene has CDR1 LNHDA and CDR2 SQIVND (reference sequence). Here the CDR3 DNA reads TGTGCCAGTAGTATAGCGGTCGGGGGATTAGGATCACCCCTCCACTTT. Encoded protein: CASSIAVGGLGSPLHF.

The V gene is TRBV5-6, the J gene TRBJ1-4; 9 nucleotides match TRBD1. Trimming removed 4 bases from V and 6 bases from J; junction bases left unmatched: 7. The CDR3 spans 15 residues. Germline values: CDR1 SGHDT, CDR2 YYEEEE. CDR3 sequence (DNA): TGTGCCAGCAGCCCAGGGACAGGGACGGATGAAAAACTGTTTTTT. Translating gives CASSPGTGTDEKLFF.

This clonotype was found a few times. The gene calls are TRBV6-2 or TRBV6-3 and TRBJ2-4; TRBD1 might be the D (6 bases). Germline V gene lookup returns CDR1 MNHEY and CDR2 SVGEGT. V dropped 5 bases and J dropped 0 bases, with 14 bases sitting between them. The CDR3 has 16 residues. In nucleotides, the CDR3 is TGTGCCAGCAGTGAGAGGACAGCGTTAGCCAAAAACATTCAGTACTTC. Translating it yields CASSERTALAKNIQYF.

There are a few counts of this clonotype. The CDR3 here is CASSMLGETQYF. The CDR3 DNA is TGCGCCAGCAGCATGCTTGGGGAGACCCAGTACTTC. V gene TRBV4-3 combines with J gene TRBJ2-5; D is unresolved. Trimming removed 5 bases at V and 5 bases at J, with 9 bases between. CDR1 is LGHNA, CDR2 YSLEER, per germline. This CDR3 has 12 residues.

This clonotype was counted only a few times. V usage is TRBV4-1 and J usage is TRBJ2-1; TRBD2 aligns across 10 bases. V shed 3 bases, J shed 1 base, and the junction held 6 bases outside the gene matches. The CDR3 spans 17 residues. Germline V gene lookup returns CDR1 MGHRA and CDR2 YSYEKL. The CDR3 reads CASSHNPTSGSYNEQFF. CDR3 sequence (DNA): TGCGCCAGCAGCCACAACCCGACTAGCGGGTCCTACAATGAGCAGTTCTTC.

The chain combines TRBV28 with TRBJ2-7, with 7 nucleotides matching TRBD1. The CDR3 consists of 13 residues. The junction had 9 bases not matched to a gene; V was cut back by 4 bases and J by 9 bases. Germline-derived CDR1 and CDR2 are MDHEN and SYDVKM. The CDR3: CASSSPGQLGQYV. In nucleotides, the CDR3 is TGTGCCAGCAGTTCCCCGGGACAGTTAGGGCAGTACGTC.

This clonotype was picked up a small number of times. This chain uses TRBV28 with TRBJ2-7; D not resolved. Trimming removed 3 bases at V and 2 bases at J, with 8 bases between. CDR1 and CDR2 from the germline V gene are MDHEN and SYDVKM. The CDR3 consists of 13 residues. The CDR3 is CASSFSVAYEQYV. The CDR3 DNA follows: TGTGCCAGCAGTTTCTCCGTGGCCTACGAGCAGTACGTC.

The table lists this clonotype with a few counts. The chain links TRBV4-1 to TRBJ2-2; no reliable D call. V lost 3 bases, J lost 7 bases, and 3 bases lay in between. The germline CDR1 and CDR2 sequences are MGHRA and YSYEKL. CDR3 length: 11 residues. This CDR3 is CASSHLGELFF. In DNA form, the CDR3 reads TGCGCCAGCAGCCATCTCGGGGAGCTGTTTTTT.

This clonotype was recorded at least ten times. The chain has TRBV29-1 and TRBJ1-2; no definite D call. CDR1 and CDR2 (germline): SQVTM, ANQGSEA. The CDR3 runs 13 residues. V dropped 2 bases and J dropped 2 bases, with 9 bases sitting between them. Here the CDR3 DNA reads TGCAGCGTTGAACCCGAGACAAACTATGGCTACACCTTC. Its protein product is CSVEPETNYGYTF.

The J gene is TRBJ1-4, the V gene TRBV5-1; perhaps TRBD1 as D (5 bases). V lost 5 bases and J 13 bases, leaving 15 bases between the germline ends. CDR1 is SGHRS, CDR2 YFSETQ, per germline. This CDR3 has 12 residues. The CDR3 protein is CASRGDGPLLFF. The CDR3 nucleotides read TGCGCCAGCAGGGGGGACGGCCCCCTACTGTTTTTT.